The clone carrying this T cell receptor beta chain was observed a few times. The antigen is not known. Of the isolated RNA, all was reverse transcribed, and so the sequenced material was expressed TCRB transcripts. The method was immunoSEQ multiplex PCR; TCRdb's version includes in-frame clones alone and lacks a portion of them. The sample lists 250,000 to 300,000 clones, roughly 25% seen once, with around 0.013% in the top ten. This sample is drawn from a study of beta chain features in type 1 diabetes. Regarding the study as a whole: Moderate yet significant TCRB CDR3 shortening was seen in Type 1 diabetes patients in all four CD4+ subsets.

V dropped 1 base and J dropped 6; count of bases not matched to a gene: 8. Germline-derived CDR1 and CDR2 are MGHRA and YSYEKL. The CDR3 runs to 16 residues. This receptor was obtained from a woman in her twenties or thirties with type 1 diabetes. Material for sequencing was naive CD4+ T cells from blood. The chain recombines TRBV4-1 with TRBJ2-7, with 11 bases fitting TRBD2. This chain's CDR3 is CASSQALGTSGSEQYF. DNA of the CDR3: TGCGCCAGCAGCCAAGCTCTTGGGACTAGCGGAAGCGAGCAGTACTTC.